The source of this T cell receptor (beta chain) is a study of monozygotic twins with inflammatory bowel disease. Study-level results: Separate T cell subtypes could not be resolved from one another. The authors found no support for a single strong IBD-associated signal or clonotype. Clonotypes shared with others were fewer in IBD patients than in healthy twins, especially with disease activity.

TCRdb reprocessed the 5' RACE reads; each CDR3 protein has one entry and no DNA is given. Its listing shows 420,000 or so distinct CDR3 sequences. The germline gives CDR1 SGHTA, CDR2 FQGNSA. The CDR3 sequence is 13 residues long. Concerning this clonotype: Antigen specificity is unknown.

Per donor, less than 3 ml of blood was collected and frozen. This receptor was identified in a human donor with ulcerative colitis or Crohn's disease, or a healthy co-twin of an affected twin (not recorded which). The source material was blood. This chain uses TRBV7-2 with TRBJ2-7; TCRdb selects TRBD1, and the lack of DNA leaves this call unchecked. The CDR3 protein is CASSLGGWDEQYF.